Listed below are T cell receptor beta chains from one sample, sequenced in a study of cytomegalovirus exposure and HLA in healthy donors. TCRdb's table, derived via immunoSEQ multiplex PCR, lists solely in-frame clones and lacks some. This sample has 150,000 to 200,000 clones; approximately 80% occur once, and the top ten carry around 1.9%. Material for sequencing was PBMCs. The origin of the receptors is a woman aged 18-29 years in good health and CMV-seropositive. CDR3s include the opening cysteine and the closing phenylalanine or tryptophan. The D gene is left open where the match is weak. Some rows have no size entry. The others give once, few or many, or a class for an expanded clone.

TRBD1	TRBJ2-2	TRBV9	.	TGTGCCAGCAGCTCGGGACAGGGGGTTGTCGTCGGGGAGCTGTTTTTT	CASSSGQGVVVGELFF
.	TRBJ2-2	TRBV7-9	.	TGTGCCAGCAGCTCATTGGACGGACTCACCGGGGAGCTGTTTTTT	CASSSLDGLTGELFF
TRBD2	TRBJ2-5	TRBV6-5	.	TGTGCCAGCAGTTACTTGGCTAGCGGGGGACGAGAGACCCAGTACTTC	CASSYLASGGRETQYF
TRBD2	TRBJ2-7	TRBV7-6	.	TGTGCCAGCAGCCCACTAGCGATGGGCGAGCAGTACTTC	CASSPLAMGEQYF
.	TRBJ2-1	TRBV19	.	TGTGCCAGTAGTATACAGGGGAGCCTCTACAATGAGCAGTTCTTC	CASSIQGSLYNEQFF
TRBD1	TRBJ1-2	TRBV6-1	.	TGTGCCAGCAGCAGACAGGGGGCGGGAGGCTACACCTTC	CASSRQGAGGYTF
TRBD1	TRBJ1-1	TRBV6-1	.	TGTGCCAGCAGTGACTACCCGACAGGGGCTTTCTTT	CASSDYPTGAFF
.	TRBJ1-2	TRBV7-2	.	TGTGCCAGCAGCTCCGGGGGGCCCCGCTATGGCTACACCTTC	CASSSGGPRYGYTF
.	TRBJ2-4	TRBV19	.	TGTGCCAGTAGTATAGCCACGACAGGCTTGTATTACTTC	CASSIATTGLYYF
TRBD1	TRBJ2-1	TRBV11-3	.	TGTGCCAGCAGCCCTTCACAGGGGTTCTACAATGAGCAGTTCTTC	CASSPSQGFYNEQFF
.	TRBJ2-7	TRBV7-7	.	TGTGCCAGCAGCCCGGGCACAGGATACGAGCAGTACTTC	CASSPGTGYEQYF
.	TRBJ1-2	TRBV6-5	.	TGTGCCAGCAGCTATGACATCGCGGGCTATGGCTACACCTTC	CASSYDIAGYGYTF
.	TRBJ1-1	TRBV4-2	.	TGTGCCAGCAGCCATAAACTCGGGACGCTGCAAGGGACTGAAGTTTTCTTT	CASSHKLGTLQGTEVFF
TRBD2	TRBJ2-7	TRBV18	.	TGTGCCAGCTCACCACCAAGCGGGGGCTACGAGCAGTACTTC	CASSPPSGGYEQYF
.	TRBJ2-5	TRBV5-1	.	TGCGCCAGCAGCCCCCTGGCGCGGCAAGAGACCCAGTACTTC	CASSPLARQETQYF
TRBD1	TRBJ1-5	TRBV4-1	.	TGCGCCAGCAGCCAAGGATTAGGACAGGGGGCTCTATATAGCAATCAGCCCCAGCATTTT	CASSQGLGQGALYSNQPQHF
TRBD1	TRBJ2-7	TRBV30	.	TGTGCCTGGAGTCGTGACAGGGGGAACGAGCAGTACTTC	CAWSRDRGNEQYF
.	TRBJ2-1	TRBV20-1	once	TGCAGTGCCGGAGGCAATGAGCAGTTCTTC	CSAGGNEQFF
TRBD1	TRBJ1-1	TRBV10-3	.	TGTGCCATCAGTGAAAGACAGGGCGCGAACACTGAAGCTTTCTTT	CAISERQGANTEAFF
TRBD1	TRBJ1-5	TRBV5-4	.	TGTGCCAGCAGCAAAGGGGACAGCCGGGGACAGCCCCAGCATTTT	CASSKGDSRGQPQHF
TRBD1	TRBJ2-5	TRBV11-2	once	TGTGCCAGCAGCTTACCACTACAGGGGACAGGGTCGACCCAGTACTTC	CASSLPLQGTGSTQYF
.	TRBJ1-5	TRBV6-5	few	TGTGCCAGCAGTTTAGACATCCTTAGCAATCAGCCCCAGCATTTT	CASSLDILSNQPQHF
.	TRBJ2-3	TRBV5-1	.	TGCGCCAGCAGCTTGGTCACAGCAGATACGCAGTATTTT	CASSLVTADTQYF
.	TRBJ1-2	TRBV7-2	.	TGTGCCAGCAGCTTAGGCCCCGATCCAAGACTTTATGGCTACACCTTC	CASSLGPDPRLYGYTF
TRBD1	TRBJ2-3	TRBV28	.	TGTGCCAGCAGTCCCTCCTCGGACAGGGGGACAGATACGCAGTATTTT	CASSPSSDRGTDTQYF
TRBD1	TRBJ1-4	TRBV9	.	TGTGCCAGCAGCGTCAGACAGGGGCAAAATGAAAAACTGTTTTTT	CASSVRQGQNEKLFF
.	TRBJ2-5	TRBV5-1	.	TGCGCCAGCAGCACCCGGACAGGAGGGCACGTAGAGACCCAGTACTTC	CASSTRTGGHVETQYF
TRBD1	TRBJ1-4	TRBV5-8	.	TGTGCCAGCACCCGGGACAGGGTGCGAAAACTGTTTTTT	CASTRDRVRKLFF
.	TRBJ1-2	TRBV9	.	TGTGCCAGCAGCGTAGGATTACAGGGTCTGGATGGCTACACCTTC	CASSVGLQGLDGYTF
TRBD1	TRBJ2-1	TRBV9	.	TGTGCCAGCAGCGTCGACAGGGGCACCTACAATGAGCAGTTCTTC	CASSVDRGTYNEQFF
.	TRBJ2-1	TRBV6-5	.	TGTGCCAGCAGTTACTCTACTGTGAGGGAGTTCTTC	CASSYSTVREFF
TRBD2	TRBJ2-3	TRBV29-1	.	TGCAGCGTTACTAGCGGGGGGACAGATACGCAGTATTTT	CSVTSGGTDTQYF
TRBD2	TRBJ2-1	TRBV7-6	.	TGTGCCAGCAGCTTGGCGGCGACTAGCGGGGAAAATGAGCAGTTCTTC	CASSLAATSGENEQFF
.	TRBJ2-3	TRBV9	.	TGTGCCAGCAGCGTAGGGGCCGATTCTAGCACAGATACGCAGTATTTT	CASSVGADSSTDTQYF
.	TRBJ2-3	TRBV4-3	.	TGCGCCAGCAGCAAACAGGGAAGATATAGCACAGATACGCAGTATTTT	CASSKQGRYSTDTQYF
.	TRBJ1-6	TRBV5-6	.	TGTGCCAGCAGCTCGCCACAGGGTTTTCGATCACCCCTCCACTTT	CASSSPQGFRSPLHF
.	TRBJ2-5	TRBV2	.	TGTGCCAGCAGCACCGGGACTCCGGGGGAGACCCAGTACTTC	CASSTGTPGETQYF
.	TRBJ1-1	TRBV11-3	.	TGTGCCAGCAGCAGGGGATTGAACACTGAAGCTTTCTTT	CASSRGLNTEAFF
.	TRBJ1-1	TRBV5-1	.	TGCGCCAGCAGCTTGAGGGACAAGACCCGGGACGAAGCTTTCTTT	CASSLRDKTRDEAFF
TRBD2	TRBJ2-5	TRBV9	.	TGTGCCAGCAGCGAACATCCGGGGGGGACCTATTTGGAGACCCAGTACTTC	CASSEHPGGTYLETQYF
TRBD2	TRBJ2-7	TRBV5-4	.	TGTGCCAGCAGCTCGTCCGGGCTAGCGGGGATCGAGCAGTACTTC	CASSSSGLAGIEQYF
.	TRBJ2-1	TRBV29-1	.	TGCAGCGCCACTTCGGCAGGGGACTACAATGAGCAGTTCTTC	CSATSAGDYNEQFF